The clone carrying this TCR beta chain showed up just a few times. Its antigen is not identified. The CDR3 is made up of 15 amino acids. Looked up from germline, CDR1 is ENHRY and CDR2 is SYGVKD. The V gene lost 4 bases and the J gene lost 0 bases, with 13 bases spanning the gap. This record belongs to a study of untreated major depressive disorder. General study results and limits: TRBV05-01 (Vbeta 5.1) usage was higher in CD4+ T cells of depressed patients than controls. Sequencing comparisons covered only three preselected Vbeta families.

Patients were free of psychiatric medication for at least 8 weeks. Among patients, depression was moderate to severe. Assay: immunoSEQ multiplex PCR; the TCRdb copy retains only in-frame clones and omits some. This table has roughly 25,000 clones, approximately 91% appearing once. The receptor was isolated from a woman aged 25 to 45 with major depressive disorder. Sequenced sample: CD4+ T cells from PBMCs. V gene TRBV10-3 combines with J gene TRBJ2-7, with D tentatively TRBD1 (5 bases). The CDR3 DNA sequence: TGTGCCATCAGTGTTCTAGACAGAGGCTCCTACGAGCAGTACTTC. Protein: CAISVLDRGSYEQYF.